A single sample is the source of the 25 T cell receptor beta chains below, sequenced in a study of T cell responses to AZD1222 COVID-19 vaccine. Clones were sequenced by immunoSEQ multiplex PCR, and TCRdb holds only the in-frame ones, with some missing. The data hold over 90,000 clones, with around 82% observed a single time. The sequenced sample was peripheral blood, obtained on day 0 of AZD1222 vaccination. These receptors were collected from an adult in good health.

The gene calls are TRBV29-1 and TRBJ1-1; D may be TRBD1 (6 bases). The V end lost 4 bases, the J end lost 1 base, and 13 bases lay between the germline ends. This CDR3 spans 14 amino acids. From germline, CDR1 is SQVTM and CDR2 ANQGSEA. The CDR3 protein is CSVGRQGPNTEAFF. In nucleotides, the CDR3 is TGCAGCGTTGGAAGGCAGGGGCCGAACACTGAAGCTTTCTTT.

The CDR3 sequence is CASRGLAVETQYF. Here the CDR3 DNA reads TGTGCCAGCAGGGGACTAGCGGTAGAGACCCAGTACTTC. The chain recombines TRBV7-9 with TRBJ2-5, with 11 nucleotides matching TRBD2. Trimming at V came to 6 bases and at J to 4 bases, leaving 1 base not matched to a gene. Looked up from germline, CDR1 is SEHNR and CDR2 is FQNEAQ (reference sequence). The CDR3 covers 13 residues.

The chain recombines TRBV19 with TRBJ2-1, with D possibly matching TRBD2 (5 bases). The germline CDR1 and CDR2 sequences are LNHDA and SQIVND (reference sequence). The CDR3 is 13 residues long. The germline V and J ends were trimmed by 4 bases and 5 bases, with 9 bases remaining between them. The CDR3 DNA follows: TGTGCCAGTAGTAGGACGAGGGACAATGAGCAGTTCTTC. It translates to CASSRTRDNEQFF.

The chain joins TRBV6-4 to TRBJ1-6; D gene uncertain. V lost 3 bases to trimming and J lost 13 bases, with 13 bases between them. CDR1 is MRHNA, CDR2 SNTAGT, per germline. The CDR3 consists of 13 residues. Here the CDR3 reads CASSDAIGSPLHF. DNA of the CDR3: TGTGCCAGCAGTGATGCGATAGGATCCCCCCTCCACTTT.

V gene TRBV4-3 combines with J gene TRBJ2-2; 10 nucleotides align to TRBD1. Looked up from germline, CDR1 is LGHNA and CDR2 is YSLEER. J was trimmed by 11 bases and V by 0 bases; bases with no gene match: 9. The CDR3 sequence is 16 residues long. CDR3: CASSQDRGTGALELFF. The CDR3 DNA is TGCGCCAGCAGCCAAGATCGGGGGACAGGGGCTCTCGAGCTGTTTTTT.

V and J are TRBV7-9 and TRBJ2-5; TRBD2 agrees at 8 bases. The V segment lost 3 bases and the J segment 5 bases; nucleotides outside the gene matches: 5. This CDR3 comprises 14 residues. The germline gives CDR1 SEHNR, CDR2 FQNEAQ (reference sequence). The CDR3 bases are TGTGCCAGCAGCTTTACAGCGGGGGCTGAGACCCAGTACTTC. This translates into CASSFTAGAETQYF.

The V call is TRBV4-2, the J call TRBJ2-3, with a possible D match to TRBD2 (6 bases). CDR1 is LGHNA and CDR2 is YNFKEQ in the germline V gene. Trimming pared 0 bases from V and 1 base from J, leaving 8 bases between. The CDR3 has 15 residues. The CDR3 DNA reads as TGTGCCAGCAGCCAAGATTCTAGCGGCACAGATACGCAGTATTTT. As protein: CASSQDSSGTDTQYF.

This clone was detected only once. The chain carries TRBV27 and TRBJ1-2, with 9 bases aligning to TRBD1. Germline trimming cut 6 bases from V and 3 bases from J; bases unmatched to any gene: 5. The germline V gene encodes CDR1 MNHEY and CDR2 SMNVEV (reference sequence). CDR3 length: 14 residues. The CDR3 region is CASSQGTGYYGYTF. CDR3 coding DNA: TGTGCCAGCAGCCAAGGGACAGGGTACTATGGCTACACCTTC.

The rearrangement joins TRBV7-6 to TRBJ1-4, with D tentatively TRBD1 (5 bases). The CDR3 runs 15 residues. The germline CDR1 and CDR2 sequences are SGHVS and FNYEAQ. V lost 4 bases and J lost 2, with 11 bases in between. CDR3 DNA sequence: TGTGCCAGCAGCTATCAGGGTTCGACTAATGAAAAACTGTTTTTT. Its translation: CASSYQGSTNEKLFF. The full variable domain, completed using reference TRBV7-6 and TRBJ1-4, is GAGVSQSPRYKVTKRGQDVALRCDPISGHVSLYWYRQALGQGPEFLTYFNYEAQQDKSGLPNDRFSAERPEGSISTLTIQRTEQRDSAMYRCASSYQGSTNEKLFFGSGTQLSVL.

This clone occurred many times. Distinct nucleotide sequences in the sample also encode this CDR3. The gene calls are TRBV28 and TRBJ2-7; D may be TRBD2 (5 bases). Germline V gene sequence: CDR1 MDHEN, CDR2 SYDVKM. This CDR3 is 15 amino acids long. The ends were cut back, 7 bases at V and 3 bases at J, with 19 bases in the middle. The CDR3 spells CASISRGGGYYEQYF. DNA for the CDR3: TGTGCCAGCATTTCACGTGGCGGAGGTTACTACGAGCAGTACTTC.

The chain has TRBV5-6 and TRBJ2-7; D unclear. CDR3 length: 14 amino acids. V gave up 0 bases and J gave up 1 base, with 8 bases separating them. Per the germline V gene, CDR1 is SGHDT and CDR2 is YYEEEE. For the CDR3, the DNA is TGTGCCAGCAGCTTGGACACAAGGTCCTACGAGCAGTACTTC. It is translated as CASSLDTRSYEQYF. The variable domain in full, with the rest retrieved from reference TRBV5-6 and TRBJ2-7, is DAGVTQSPTHLIKTRGQQVTLRCSPKSGHDTVSWYQQALGQGPQFIFQYYEEEERQRGNFPDRFSGHQFPNYSSELNVNALLLGDSALYLCASSLDTRSYEQYFGPGTRLTVT.

The rearrangement joins TRBV9 to TRBJ2-2; 7 positions match TRBD1. CDR1 is SGDLS, CDR2 YYNGEE, per germline. V gave up 3 bases and J gave up 5 bases; unmatched junction bases: 10. This CDR3 spans 16 amino acids. In nucleotides, the CDR3 is TGTGCCAGCAGCGCCGGGGACAGAACTTATACCGGGGAGCTGTTTTTT. Translated: CASSAGDRTYTGELFF.

As for this clone: A junction boundary mismatches the germline segment, possibly from a read error. This chain uses TRBV6-1 with TRBJ2-3, with unresolved D. This CDR3 spans 12 amino acids. Germline CDR1 and CDR2: MNHNS and SASEGT. CDR3 nucleotide sequence: TGTGCCAGCAGGGAAGAATCAGGTGCGCAGTATTTT. Protein product: CASREESGAQYF.

This sequence joins TRBV5-6 and TRBJ2-3; the D gene could be TRBD1 or TRBD2 (5 bases each). Trimming removed 2 bases at V and 1 base at J, with 11 bases between. CDR3 length: 15 residues. CDR1 and CDR2 (germline): SGHDT, YYEEEE. Here the CDR3 DNA reads TGTGCCAGCAGCTTAGGGACGAGGCGCACAGATACGCAGTATTTT. It yields the protein CASSLGTRRTDTQYF. The full variable domain, its missing parts supplied by reference TRBV5-6 and TRBJ2-3, is DAGVTQSPTHLIKTRGQQVTLRCSPKSGHDTVSWYQQALGQGPQFIFQYYEEEERQRGNFPDRFSGHQFPNYSSELNVNALLLGDSALYLCASSLGTRRTDTQYFGPGTRLTVL.

The chain carries TRBV5-8 and TRBJ1-1, with D tentatively TRBD1 (5 bases). Deletions cut 1 base from V and 13 bases from J, with 17 bases between. The CDR3 is made up of 13 amino acids. Germline V gene data show CDR1 as SGHTS and CDR2 as YDEGEE. CDR3 sequence (DNA): TGTGCCAGCAGCTTGTGGGGGGTCAACCGGGGTTTCTTT. Translation gives CASSLWGVNRGFF.

The rearrangement uses TRBV5-5 and TRBJ2-1; D gene unclear. Germline V gives CDR1 SGHKS, CDR2 YYEKEE (reference sequence). V was pared by 7 bases and J by 0 bases, with 14 bases between. This CDR3 is 15 amino acids long. The CDR3 loop reads CASYPTPGSYNEQFF. CDR3 DNA sequence: TGTGCCAGCTACCCCACCCCAGGCTCCTACAATGAGCAGTTCTTC. The complete variable domain, with remaining parts taken from reference TRBV5-5 and TRBJ2-1, reads DAGVTQSPTHLIKTRGQQVTLRCSPISGHKSVSWYQQVLGQGPQFIFQYYEKEERGRGNFPDRFSARQFPNYSSELNVNALLLGDSALYLCASYPTPGSYNEQFFGPGTRLTVL.

The chain employs TRBV28 and TRBJ1-5; D is unresolved. Trimming took off 1 base at V and 7 bases at J, with 5 bases between the two ends. Germline values: CDR1 MDHEN, CDR2 SYDVKM. The CDR3 totals 12 residues. CDR3 in DNA: TGTGCCAGCAGTTTATTCCTCCAGCCCCAGCATTTT. Translated: CASSLFLQPQHF.

There are a few counts of this clone. This chain connects TRBV6-5 to TRBJ2-7; possible D gene TRBD1, 6 bases. Germline CDR1 is MNHEY and CDR2 is SVGAGI. The CDR3 contains 15 residues. Trimming removed 6 bases at V and 1 base at J, with 16 bases between. CDR3 residues: CASSHHGTNSYEQYV. CDR3 coding DNA: TGTGCCAGCAGCCACCACGGGACAAATTCCTACGAGCAGTACGTC.

The J gene is TRBJ1-6, the V gene TRBV20-1; 7 bases fit TRBD1. The CDR3 consists of 11 residues. V was pared by 6 bases and J by 13 bases, with 6 bases of the junction left unmatched. The germline V gene encodes CDR1 DFQATT and CDR2 SNEGSKA (reference sequence). Here the CDR3 DNA reads TGCAGTGCATCAGGGGGAGCGCCCCTCCACTTT. This encodes CSASGGAPLHF.

This clone occurred once. CDR3 DNA sequence: TGTGCCAGCAGCCCCAGGGGGGGCAAGAGGGGGAATGAGCAGTTCTTC. Protein product: CASSPRGGKRGNEQFF. The V gene is TRBV3-1 (or the pseudogene TRBV3-2), the J gene TRBJ2-1; D possibly uses TRBD1 or TRBD2 (7 bases each). Germline V gene data show CDR1 as LGHDT and CDR2 as YNNKEL (reference sequence). Deletions cut 4 bases from V and 7 bases from J, with 20 bases between. The CDR3 sequence is 16 residues long.

This rearrangement joins TRBV6-2 or TRBV6-3 to TRBJ1-2, with D possibly being TRBD1 (6 bases). Trimming stripped 4 bases from V and 3 bases from J, with 12 bases between. Germline CDR1 is MNHEY and CDR2 is SVGEGT. The CDR3 loop spans 14 amino acids. Here the CDR3 reads CASSLGGRDYGYTF. CDR3 bases: TGTGCCAGCAGTTTAGGGGGACGGGACTATGGCTACACCTTC.

The chain employs TRBV25-1 and TRBJ2-7, with 9 bases matching TRBD2. CDR3 length equals 15 residues. Per the germline V gene, CDR1 is MGHDK and CDR2 is SYGVNS. V lost 7 bases and J lost 3; bases outside the gene matches: 10. CDR3 bases: TGTGCCAGCACCATTAGCGGGAGCCTCGACTACGAGCAGTACTTC. This sequence encodes CASTISGSLDYEQYF.

This chain links TRBV6-5 with TRBJ1-1; TRBD1 is a possible D gene (5 bases). The CDR3 contains 14 residues. In germline, CDR1 is MNHEY, CDR2 SVGAGI. Between the trimmed V and J ends, which lost 0 bases and 8 bases, there was a span of 13 bases. The CDR3: CASSYSGTRKEAFF. The CDR3 region has the DNA TGTGCCAGCAGTTACTCAGGGACCCGAAAAGAAGCTTTCTTT.

This chain links TRBV10-3 with TRBJ2-2; D uncertain. Trimming shortened V by 0 bases and J by 4 bases, and 9 bases separated the two germline ends. CDR3 length equals 15 residues. From germline, CDR1 is ENHRY and CDR2 SYGVKD. The CDR3 reads CAISESRPGTGELFF. CDR3 nucleotide sequence: TGTGCCATCAGTGAGTCGCGACCAGGCACCGGGGAGCTGTTTTTT.

In its sample, this clone was seen a few times. The chain carries TRBV29-1 and TRBJ1-1; TRBD1 matches 9 bases. The germline CDR1 and CDR2 sequences are SQVTM and ANQGSEA. V lost 3 bases and J lost 7; bases outside the gene matches: 12. The CDR3 has 15 residues. In DNA, the CDR3 is TGCAGCGTTGATTCCGGGACAGGGATTAGGATTGAAGCTTTCTTT. This codes for CSVDSGTGIRIEAFF.